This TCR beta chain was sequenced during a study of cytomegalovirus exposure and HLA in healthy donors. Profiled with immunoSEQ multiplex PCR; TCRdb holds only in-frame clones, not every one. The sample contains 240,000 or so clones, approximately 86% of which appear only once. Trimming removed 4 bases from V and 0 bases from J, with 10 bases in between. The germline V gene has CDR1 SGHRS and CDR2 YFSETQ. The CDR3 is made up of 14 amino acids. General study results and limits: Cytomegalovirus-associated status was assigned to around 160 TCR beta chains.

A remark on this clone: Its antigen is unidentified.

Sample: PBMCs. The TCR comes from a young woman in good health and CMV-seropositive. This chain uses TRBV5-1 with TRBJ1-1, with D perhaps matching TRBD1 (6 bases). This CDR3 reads CASSITGMNTEAFF. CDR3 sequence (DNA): TGCGCCAGCAGCATCACAGGGATGAACACTGAAGCTTTCTTT.